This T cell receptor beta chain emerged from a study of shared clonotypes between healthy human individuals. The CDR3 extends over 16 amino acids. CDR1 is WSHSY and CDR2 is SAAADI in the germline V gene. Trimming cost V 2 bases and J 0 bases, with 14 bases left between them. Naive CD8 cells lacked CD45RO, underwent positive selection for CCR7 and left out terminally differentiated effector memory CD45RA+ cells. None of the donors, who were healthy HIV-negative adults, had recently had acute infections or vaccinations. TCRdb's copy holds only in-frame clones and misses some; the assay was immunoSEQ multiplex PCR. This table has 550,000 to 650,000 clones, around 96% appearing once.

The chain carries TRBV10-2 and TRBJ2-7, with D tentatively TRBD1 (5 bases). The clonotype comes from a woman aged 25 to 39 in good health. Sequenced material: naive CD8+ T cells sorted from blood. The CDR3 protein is CASSEIETGLSYEQYF. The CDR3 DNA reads TGCGCCAGCAGTGAGATAGAAACAGGCCTCTCCTACGAGCAGTACTTC.